The next 22 T cell receptor beta chains were all read from a single sample in a study of vaccination effects on CD4 cells after COVID-19 (dated by TCRdb to the early 2020s). To prepare the library, the immunoSEQ multiplex PCR assay was applied. In its TCRdb copy, this immuneACCESS table keeps in-frame sequences only and misses some clones. Where compared with another copy, unresolved V genes explain less than half of these, and the others have no known cause. Present in this sample are tens of thousands of clones, roughly three quarters of which were seen just once. The ten most abundant clones make up 5% to 6.5% of the sample. These receptors lack a known antigen. The ViraFEST assay stimulated PBMC with viral peptide pools and then used TCR sequencing to identify antigen-specific CD4+ T cell clonotypes by expansion. After 10 to 11 days of culture, CD4+ T cells were isolated with the EasySep CD4+ T cell isolation kit. PCR-confirmed SARS-CoV-2 infection had occurred in convalescent patients between March and December 2020, before the Alpha, Beta and Delta variants emerged in the United States.

Sample: CD4+ T cells from PBMCs cultured with HIV peptides, taken before COVID-19 vaccination. The cell subset or site label of this sample denotes: HIV-1 Nef peptide pool negative control/reference culture. These TCRs come from a human donor who had a prior SARS-CoV-2 infection.

In its sample, this clone was seen a few times. The CDR3 here is CASSWDQNIQYF. The CDR3 nucleotides are TGTGCCAGCAGCTGGGACCAAAACATTCAGTACTTC. The chain links TRBV6-4 to TRBJ2-4; D is perhaps TRBD1 or TRBD2 (5 bases each). This CDR3 has 12 residues. CDR1 and CDR2 (germline): MRHNA, SNTAGT. V was pared by 6 bases and J by 5 bases, with 8 bases between.

This sequence joins TRBV5-1 and TRBJ2-7, with D possibly being TRBD1 or TRBD2 (5 bases each). Deletions cut 3 bases from V and 4 bases from J, with 14 bases between. The germline V gene encodes CDR1 SGHRS and CDR2 YFSETQ. This CDR3 region has 14 residues. CDR3 amino acids: CASSWTGTQYEQYF. DNA of the CDR3: TGCGCCAGCAGCTGGACCGGGACCCAGTACGAGCAGTACTTC.

For the CDR3, the DNA is TGCGCCAGCAGCTTGGCGGGGGGCAATTACAATGAGCAGTTCTTC. The encoded protein is CASSLAGGNYNEQFF. The chain has TRBV5-1 and TRBJ2-1; the D gene is possibly TRBD2 (7 bases). There are 15 residues in the CDR3. Germline V gene data show CDR1 as SGHRS and CDR2 as YFSETQ. Trimming removed 0 bases at V and 4 bases at J, with 11 bases between.

The sample holds a few counts of this clone. V and J are TRBV2 and TRBJ1-5; TRBD1 matches at 8 bases. Germline lookup yields CDR1 SNHLY and CDR2 FYNNEI. There are 14 residues in the CDR3. V lost 8 bases, J lost 4 bases, and 7 bases stayed unmatched. CDR3 sequence (DNA): TGTGCCAGCGGGTACGACAGGGGTAATCAGCCCCAGCATTTT. Its protein is CASGYDRGNQPQHF.

This clone was found a few times. The J gene is TRBJ1-5, the V gene TRBV19; D might be TRBD1 (5 bases). Germline CDR1 and CDR2: LNHDA and SQIVND (reference sequence). The CDR3 contains 16 residues. V was clipped by 1 base and J by 1 base, with 11 bases between them. This CDR3 reads CASSIGRGASNQPQHF. Here the CDR3 DNA reads TGTGCCAGTAGTATAGGCCGGGGCGCGAGCAATCAGCCCCAGCATTTT.

The rearrangement links TRBV3-1 (or the pseudogene TRBV3-2) to TRBJ2-1; the match to TRBD1 covers 8 bases. The CDR3 runs to 13 residues. CDR1 and CDR2 from the germline V gene are LGHDT and YNNKEL (reference sequence). Unmatched junction bases numbered 6, after V lost 2 bases and J lost 12 bases. CDR3 nucleotide sequence: TGTGCCAGCAGCCAACTCAGGGGGCAGCTGCAGTTCTTC. Translating it yields CASSQLRGQLQFF.

J is TRBJ2-5 and V is TRBV7-6, with 11 positions matching TRBD2. The germline V gene encodes CDR1 SGHVS and CDR2 FNYEAQ. The CDR3 consists of 18 residues. The V segment lost 5 bases and the J segment 4 bases; nucleotides outside the gene matches: 15. CDR3 in amino acids: CASSPRGVAGGPLETQYF. CDR3 DNA: TGTGCCAGCAGCCCACGGGGGGTAGCGGGAGGGCCTTTAGAGACCCAGTACTTC.

The V gene is TRBV7-2, the J gene TRBJ2-7; D gene unclear. The V gene's germline CDR1 is SGHTA and CDR2 FQGNSA. The CDR3 runs 15 residues. The V gene lost 4 bases and the J gene lost 2 bases, with 15 bases spanning the gap. The CDR3 spells CASSSMDGSPYEQYF. As DNA, the CDR3 is TGTGCCAGCAGCTCCATGGACGGGTCCCCCTACGAGCAGTACTTC.

This chain connects TRBV30 to TRBJ2-2; D is possibly TRBD2 (5 bases). The CDR3 totals 14 residues. V dropped 2 bases and J dropped 4 bases, with 11 bases sitting between them. The V gene's germline CDR1 is GTSNPN and CDR2 SVGIG (reference sequence). The CDR3: CAWSPLGSTGELFF. CDR3 bases: TGTGCCTGGAGTCCCCTGGGGAGCACCGGGGAGCTGTTTTTT.

The chain uses TRBV7-9 and TRBJ2-5; a weak D match, TRBD1 (6 bases). V lost 6 bases to trimming and J lost 5 bases, with 22 bases between them. This CDR3 is built from 16 residues. Germline CDR1 is SEHNR and CDR2 is FQNEAQ (reference sequence). The CDR3 DNA reads TGTGCCAGCAGTCCCGCCCGGGACACCCTGTGGGAGACCCAGTACTTC. This encodes CASSPARDTLWETQYF. Filled out from reference TRBV7-9 and TRBJ2-5, the complete variable domain reads DTGVSQNPRHKITKRGQNVTFRCDPISEHNRLYWYRQTLGQGPEFLTYFQNEAQLEKSRLLSDRFSAERPKGSFSTLEIQRTEQGDSAMYLCASSPARDTLWETQYFGPGTRLLVL.

The chain has TRBV6-1 and TRBJ1-4; the match to TRBD1 covers 7 bases. In germline, CDR1 is MNHNS, CDR2 SASEGT. CDR3 length: 17 amino acids. With V trimmed by 3 bases and J by 0 bases, 7 bases remained unmatched. The CDR3 DNA follows: TGTGCCAGCAGTGAGGTGGCAGGGGGTGCAACTAATGAAAAACTGTTTTTT. Translation gives CASSEVAGGATNEKLFF.

The rearrangement joins TRBV14 to TRBJ1-1; 7 bases map to TRBD1. With 4 bases clipped from V and 2 bases from J, the junction kept 7 bases outside the gene matches. This CDR3 contains 15 residues. Germline assignment: CDR1 SGHDN and CDR2 FVKESK. For the CDR3, the DNA is TGTGCCAGCAGCCGCCGAGGACAGGCTAACACTGAAGCTTTCTTT. Its protein product is CASSRRGQANTEAFF.

The chain couples TRBV4-2 to TRBJ2-7; D gene uncertain. CDR3 length: 13 amino acids. Germline V gene lookup returns CDR1 LGHNA and CDR2 YNFKEQ. V lost 0 bases to trimming and J lost 4 bases, with 7 bases between them. The chain's CDR3 is CASSQDHSYEQYF. DNA for the CDR3: TGTGCCAGCAGCCAAGATCATTCATACGAGCAGTACTTC.

This chain links TRBV5-1 with TRBJ2-7, with D unresolved. The V gene's germline CDR1 is SGHRS and CDR2 YFSETQ. The CDR3 covers 16 residues. V lost 2 bases to trimming and J lost 0 bases, with 15 bases between them. The CDR3 region is CASSLSAAVLSYEQYF. CDR3 in DNA: TGCGCCAGCAGCTTATCAGCCGCCGTCCTCTCCTACGAGCAGTACTTC.

The chain employs TRBV19 and TRBJ1-2; D might be TRBD1 (5 bases). Per the germline V gene, CDR1 is LNHDA and CDR2 is SQIVND (reference sequence). This CDR3 comprises 12 residues. With 9 bases removed from V and 7 bases from J, the gap between germline ends came to 15 bases. Here the CDR3 DNA reads TGTGCCAGGGGGACCCCCGAAAGTGGCTACACCTTC. Its translation is CARGTPESGYTF.

The chain joins TRBV11-3 to TRBJ2-3; TRBD2 might be the D (5 bases). CDR3 size: 11 residues. CDR1 and CDR2 from the germline V gene are SGHNT and YENEEA. Trimming took off 6 bases at V and 9 bases at J, with 10 bases between the two ends. Written as DNA, the CDR3 is TGTGCCAGCAGTCCCGGGATAACGCAGTATTTT. Its translation: CASSPGITQYF.

This chain uses TRBV12-3 or TRBV12-4 with TRBJ2-3; D is unresolved. V was clipped by 4 bases and J by 2 bases, with 7 bases between them. The CDR3 loop spans 13 amino acids. CDR3 in DNA: TGTGCCAGCAGTTCCGGAAACACAGATACGCAGTATTTT. Protein sequence: CASSSGNTDTQYF.

The chain combines TRBV12-3 or TRBV12-4 with TRBJ2-5, with no clear D. The CDR3 consists of 12 residues. V gave up 3 bases and J gave up 5 bases, with 7 bases separating them. The CDR3 nucleotides read TGTGCCAGCAGTTTTGGTCCGGAGACCCAGTACTTC. Encoded protein: CASSFGPETQYF.

The chain is built from TRBV29-1 and TRBJ2-7, with 8 bases matching TRBD1. The CDR3 spans 11 residues. J lost 11 bases, V lost 4 bases, and 7 bases had no gene match. Germline lookup yields CDR1 SQVTM and CDR2 ANQGSEA. The CDR3 spells CSVAPGGREYF. The CDR3 coding sequence is TGCAGCGTTGCCCCAGGGGGCAGGGAGTACTTC.

V and J are TRBV7-3 and TRBJ2-1, with 8 bases aligning to TRBD2. This CDR3 is built from 15 residues. Germline CDR1 SGHTA, CDR2 FQGTGA. V dropped 5 bases and J dropped 4; count of bases not matched to a gene: 7. CDR3 DNA: TGTGCCAGCAGCCCCATGGTAGCGGGGTACAATGAGCAGTTCTTC. The encoded protein is CASSPMVAGYNEQFF.

V is TRBV11-3 and J is TRBJ2-3, with D possibly matching TRBD2 (6 bases). This CDR3 has 13 amino acids. CDR1 and CDR2 (germline): SGHNT, YENEEA. V was trimmed by 5 bases and J by 4 bases, leaving 10 bases between them. The CDR3 loop is CASSTSRADTQYF. The CDR3, as DNA: TGTGCCAGCAGCACTAGCCGGGCAGATACGCAGTATTTT.

The rearrangement joins TRBV14 to TRBJ2-3; 7 bases are a match to TRBD2. CDR3 length equals 14 residues. The J segment lost 1 base and the V segment lost 4 bases, leaving 2 bases of the junction unmatched. Germline V CDR1 and CDR2: SGHDN, FVKESK. CDR3 in amino acids: CASSPLAGTDTQYF. Written as DNA, the CDR3 is TGTGCCAGCAGCCCTCTAGCGGGCACAGATACGCAGTATTTT.